This entry lists 7 T cell receptor beta chains sequenced from one sample in a study of type 1 regulatory T cells. No antigen has been identified for these receptors. TCRdb re-derived calls from the reads in MiXCR, one entry per CDR3 protein. The profile shows about 62,000 distinct CDR3 sequences, 55% to 65% of them singletons. Material: cultured non-Tr1 T cells, either the whole culture or a sorted T cell fraction (not recorded which). The receptor source for this set is a human donor in good health.

This clonotype rates as medium-sized. CDR3 protein: CSANRGIQETQYF. CDR3 nucleotide sequence: TGCAGTGCTAATCGGGGAATCCAAGAGACCCAGTACTTC. V is TRBV20-1 and J is TRBJ2-5, with a weak D call TRBD2 (5 bases). This CDR3 comprises 13 residues. Per the germline V gene, CDR1 is DFQATT and CDR2 is SNEGSKA (reference sequence). The germline V and J ends were trimmed by 4 bases and 1 base, with 10 bases remaining between them.

This chain links TRBV5-1 with TRBJ2-7; 7 bases line up with TRBD2. The CDR3 has 14 amino acids. The germline V gene has CDR1 SGHRS and CDR2 YFSETQ. Germline trimming cut 2 bases from V and 1 base from J; bases unmatched to any gene: 3. CDR3 bases: TGCGCCAGCAGCTTCACTAGCGATTCCTACGAGCAGTACTTC. As protein: CASSFTSDSYEQYF.

This clonotype was picked up one time. The gene calls are TRBV20-1 and TRBJ2-2; no clear D. This CDR3 comprises 14 residues. Trimming shortened V by 0 bases and J by 6 bases, and 11 bases separated the two germline ends. In germline, CDR1 is DFQATT, CDR2 SNEGSKA (reference sequence). CDR3 bases: TGCAGTGCTAGAGATCTTGGGTTGGCCGGGGAGCTGTTTTTT. It is translated as CSARDLGLAGELFF.

This clonotype turned up a few times. The V call is TRBV7-9, the J call TRBJ1-5; unclear D gene. The CDR3 loop spans 12 amino acids. CDR1 and CDR2 from the germline V gene are SEHNR and FQNEAQ (reference sequence). V lost 2 bases and J 7 bases, leaving 6 bases between the germline ends. CDR3 loop: CASSLNKQPQHF. The CDR3 DNA sequence: TGTGCCAGCAGCTTAAACAAACAGCCCCAGCATTTT.

J is TRBJ1-4 and V is TRBV20-1; 7 nucleotides align to TRBD1. V lost 5 bases to trimming and J lost 5 bases; unmatched junction nucleotides: 8. Germline-derived CDR1 and CDR2 are DFQATT and SNEGSKA (reference sequence). The CDR3 extends over 14 amino acids. The CDR3 sequence: CSARQGWMNEKLFF. In DNA, the CDR3 is TGCAGTGCTCGACAGGGTTGGATGAATGAAAAACTGTTTTTT.

A few counts support this clonotype. The rearrangement links TRBV10-3 to TRBJ2-7; 13 bases match TRBD2. Germline V gives CDR1 ENHRY, CDR2 SYGVKD. The V and J ends lost 3 bases and 2 bases, in that order; junction bases with no gene match: 10. CDR3 length equals 18 residues. The CDR3 DNA reads as TGTGCCATCAGTGATAGTAGGACTAGCGGGAGTCCGGCCTACGAGCAGTACTTC. This translates into CAISDSRTSGSPAYEQYF.

This sequence joins TRBV20-1 and TRBJ2-5; TRBD2 agrees at 10 bases. Germline V gives CDR1 DFQATT, CDR2 SNEGSKA (reference sequence). V lost 0 bases, J lost 1 base, and 2 bases stayed unmatched. This CDR3 spans 15 amino acids. CDR3 protein: CSARDSGGVQETQYF. The CDR3 nucleotides are TGCAGTGCTAGAGACAGCGGGGGGGTCCAAGAGACCCAGTACTTC.